The rows below give T cell receptor beta chains drawn from one sample of a study of cytomegalovirus exposure and HLA in healthy donors. Only in-frame clones appear in the TCRdb table, and some are missing; sequencing was by immunoSEQ multiplex PCR. There are about 82,000 clones in the sample, with about 1% held by the top ten. Sequencing input: PBMCs. These receptors came from a woman aged 25 to 39 in good health and CMV-seronegative. CDR3s include the opening cysteine and the closing phenylalanine or tryptophan. The order of the fields is CDR3 protein, CDR3 DNA, J gene, V gene, D gene. D genes are given only for firm matches.

CTSSLRQDAYEQYF TGTACCAGCAGTCTTCGACAGGACGCCTACGAGCAGTACTTC TRBJ2-7 TRBV27 -
CASSGVQGTYNSPLHF TGTGCCAGCAGTGGGGTACAGGGCACCTATAATTCACCCCTCCACTTT TRBJ1-6 TRBV6-1 -
CASRSDSGANVLTF TGTGCCAGTAGGTCAGACTCTGGGGCCAACGTCCTGACTTTC TRBJ2-6 TRBV19 -
CASKRGGRQITDTQYF TGTGCCTCCAAAAGGGGCGGTAGACAAATCACAGATACGCAGTATTTT TRBJ2-3 TRBV30 -
CASSQMISLGTEAFF TGTGCCAGCAGCCAAATGATCTCCCTAGGCACTGAAGCTTTCTTT TRBJ1-1 TRBV6-6 -
CASSSGQSWDYEQYF TGTGCCAGCAGCTCTGGACAGTCTTGGGACTACGAGCAGTACTTC TRBJ2-7 TRBV11-2 -
CASKADGTSSNYEQYF TGTGCCAGCAAAGCAGACGGGACTAGCTCAAATTACGAGCAGTACTTC TRBJ2-7 TRBV27 TRBD2
CASSLREGPSYNEQFF TGTGCCAGCAGCCTTAGGGAGGGTCCCTCCTACAATGAGCAGTTCTTC TRBJ2-1 TRBV13 TRBD2
CASSLGTGGANQPQHF TGTGCCAGCAGCTTGGGGACAGGGGGCGCGAATCAGCCCCAGCATTTT TRBJ1-5 TRBV5-8 TRBD1
CASRGPSSYEQYF TGTGCGTCGCGGGGCCCGAGCTCCTACGAGCAGTACTTC TRBJ2-7 TRBV7-9 -
CASSYSLAGPQETQYF TGTGCCAGCAGTTACTCACTAGCGGGGCCCCAAGAGACCCAGTACTTC TRBJ2-5 TRBV6-6 TRBD2
CASSVEGRSYGYTF TGTGCCAGCAGTGTTGAGGGCAGGAGCTATGGCTACACCTTC TRBJ1-2 TRBV6-1 -
CASSDLAGDTQYF TGCGCCAGCAGTGATCTAGCGGGGGATACGCAGTATTTT TRBJ2-3 TRBV5-1 TRBD2
CASRTARTEAFF TGCGCCAGCAGGACCGCGAGGACAGAAGCTTTCTTT TRBJ1-1 TRBV10-2 -
CASSEDYRSTGELFF TGTGCCAGCAGTGAAGATTACAGAAGCACCGGGGAGCTGTTTTTT TRBJ2-2 TRBV6-1 -
CASSYPERDRWQFF TGTGCCAGCAGTTACCCGGAGAGGGACAGATGGCAGTTCTTC TRBJ2-1 TRBV6-6 TRBD1
CASSRDSGSYEQYF TGCGCCAGCAGTAGGGATAGCGGGAGCTACGAGCAGTACTTC TRBJ2-7 TRBV5-1 TRBD2
CASSQRDRGLTEAFF TGTGCCAGCAGCCAAAGGGACAGGGGATTGACTGAAGCTTTCTTT TRBJ1-1 TRBV14 TRBD1
CASSQGATPVYNEQFF TGTGCCAGCAGCCAGGGGGCGACCCCGGTCTACAATGAGCAGTTCTTC TRBJ2-1 TRBV5-4 TRBD1
CAWKRARTEAFF TGTGCCTGGAAGCGGGCGAGGACTGAAGCTTTCTTT TRBJ1-1 TRBV30 -
CASSSQDNVKLEQYF TGTGCCAGCAGCAGCCAGGACAATGTTAAACTCGAGCAGTACTTC TRBJ2-7 TRBV5-6 -
CASSLLAGRDQYF TGTGCCAGTAGTCTACTAGCGGGGAGGGACCAGTACTTC TRBJ2-5 TRBV19 TRBD2
CASRGLAAPSTDTQYF TGTGCCAGCAGGGGACTAGCGGCCCCTAGCACAGATACGCAGTATTTT TRBJ2-3 TRBV2 TRBD2
CASSEGRIAGGETQYF TGTGCCAGCAGTGAAGGCCGGATAGCGGGAGGGGAGACCCAGTACTTC TRBJ2-5 TRBV6-1 TRBD2
CASSQVGDQETQYF TGCGCCAGCAGCCAAGTAGGGGACCAAGAGACCCAGTACTTC TRBJ2-5 TRBV4-1 -
CASSYHGQPNTEAFF TGTGCCAGCAGTTATCACGGACAGCCGAACACTGAAGCTTTCTTT TRBJ1-1 TRBV6-5 -
CASSRGYGSYEQYF TGTGCCAGCAGCCGGGGGTATGGATCCTACGAGCAGTACTTC TRBJ2-7 TRBV6-5 -
CASSPSGTGENIQYF TGTGCCAGCAGTCCCTCGGGGACAGGTGAAAACATTCAGTACTTC TRBJ2-4 TRBV28 TRBD1